This T cell receptor beta chain came from a study of T-cell reconstitution after alpha-beta-depleted transplantation in children. Remarks on this clonotype: What it recognizes is unknown.

Unique molecular identifiers were used to barcode this TCRbeta library. TCRdb independently ran MiXCR on the PCR reads; one entry per CDR3 protein. Of roughly 670,000 distinct CDR3 sequences listed, less than 15% were seen once; the top ten hold 0.79%. Points from the study as a whole: Reported findings indicate that, about two months after transplant, alpha-beta T cells came from several hundred expanded clones, which were derived from non-depleted graft cells.

The input for sequencing was PBMCs, taken before TCRalphabeta/CD19-depleted stem cell transplant. The source of this sequence is a girl aged 2-10 years with congenital amegakaryocytic thrombocytopenia, due to receive a stem cell transplant.

CDR3 protein: CASSLGTETSYEQYF. CDR3 DNA: TGCGCCAGCAGCTTAGGGACAGAGACCTCCTACGAGCAGTACTTC. V usage is TRBV5-1 and J usage is TRBJ2-7, with TRBD1 matching over 7 bases. Germline V CDR1 and CDR2: SGHRS, YFSETQ. The V segment lost 2 bases and the J segment 0 bases; nucleotides outside the gene matches: 5. The CDR3 contains 15 residues.